Presented here are 23 T cell receptor beta chains from one specimen sequenced in a study of blood T cells in healthy people across ages. Together with a sample-barcoded 5' primer, a J-beta primer mix was included in a second PCR lasting roughly 6 to 12 cycles. In TCRdb, the 5' RACE reads were re-called with MiXCR into one record per CDR3 protein. The sample carries about 830,000 distinct CDR3 sequences, less than 80% recorded once. The sequencing input was blood. These receptors came from a man younger than 40 in good health.

This clonotype was seen a few times. This rearrangement joins TRBV20-1 to TRBJ1-2; a weak D match, TRBD1 (6 bases). The V gene lost 3 bases and the J gene lost 6 bases, with 17 bases spanning the gap. The CDR3 contains 14 residues. Germline lookup yields CDR1 DFQATT and CDR2 SNEGSKA (reference sequence). The CDR3: CSASQGQIGNGYTF. In nucleotides, the CDR3 is TGCAGTGCTAGCCAGGGACAAATTGGGAATGGCTACACCTTC.

The gene calls are TRBV21-1 and TRBJ1-6; the tabulated D call, TRBD1, remains unverified against the DNA. TRBV21-1 is given as a pseudogene. This CDR3 contains 18 residues. CDR3 DNA: TGTGCCAGCATACGTTCGGGACAGGGGCAAATTTTGACGTCACCCCTCCACTTT. This translates into CASIRSGQGQILTSPLHF.

The chain has TRBV12-3 or TRBV12-4 and TRBJ2-3; D uncertain. CDR3 length equals 14 residues. V was trimmed by 5 bases and J by 2 bases, leaving 11 bases between them. The CDR3 reads CASSPGRTTDTQYF. The CDR3 nucleotides read TGTGCCAGCAGTCCCGGACGGACCACAGATACGCAGTATTTT.

This clonotype has a handful of counts. This rearrangement joins TRBV10-3 to TRBJ2-7; 9 bases align to TRBD1. This CDR3 spans 16 amino acids. Germline CDR1 ENHRY, CDR2 SYGVKD. V was clipped by 9 bases and J by 2 bases; unmatched bases: 14. The CDR3: CAIDPGRDRVPYEQYF. Written as DNA, the CDR3 is TGTGCCATTGATCCAGGCCGGGACAGGGTCCCCTACGAGCAGTACTTC.

Comments on this clonotype: This could be a read error, since a much larger clone is one nucleotide away. This CDR3 is CASSQRLTGFEQYF. DNA of the CDR3: TGTGCCAGCAGCCAACGCTTAACAGGGTTTGAGCAGTACTTC. This chain links TRBV4-2 with TRBJ2-7; weak D call: TRBD1 (6 bases). Germline V gene sequence: CDR1 LGHNA, CDR2 YNFKEQ. There are 14 residues in the CDR3. V shed 2 bases and J shed 7 bases, with 15 bases lying between them.

This clonotype was counted a single time. The chain joins TRBV9 to TRBJ2-1; D tentatively reads TRBD1 or TRBD2 (5 bases each). CDR1 is SGDLS, CDR2 YYNGEE, per germline. CDR3 size: 15 residues. The V end lost 4 bases, the J end lost 7 bases, and 18 bases lay between the germline ends. The CDR3 protein is CASSRRDGSTNEQFF. The CDR3 bases are TGTGCCAGCAGCCGCCGGGACGGTTCTACAAATGAGCAGTTCTTC.

The rearrangement joins TRBV7-9 to TRBJ2-1; TRBD1 matches 8 bases. The junction had 5 bases not matched to a gene; V was cut back by 1 base and J by 0 bases. The germline gives CDR1 SEHNR, CDR2 FQNEAQ (reference sequence). The CDR3 loop spans 17 amino acids. The CDR3 DNA reads TGTGCCAGCAGCTTAGGGCCGGGACAGGCCTCCTACAATGAGCAGTTCTTC. It translates to CASSLGPGQASYNEQFF.

The gene calls are TRBV30 and TRBJ2-1; 8 nucleotides line up with TRBD2. The CDR3 runs 13 residues. V shed 6 bases, J shed 7 bases, and the junction held 8 bases outside the gene matches. CDR1 and CDR2 from the germline V gene are GTSNPN and SVGIG (reference sequence). The CDR3 DNA follows: TGTGCCTGTGAGCGGGGGAGTCGGAATGAGCAGTTCTTC. It specifies CACERGSRNEQFF.

The chain joins TRBV9 to TRBJ2-5; D may be TRBD1 (6 bases). Trimming pared 2 bases from V and 0 bases from J, leaving 8 bases between. CDR3 length: 14 amino acids. Looked up from germline, CDR1 is SGDLS and CDR2 is YYNGEE. The CDR3 DNA is TGTGCCAGCAGCGTCCGACAGGACCAAGAGACCCAGTACTTC. This translates into CASSVRQDQETQYF.

Turning to this clonotype: Just one base apart from a much larger clone, this may be a read error. The rearrangement uses TRBV5-1 and TRBJ2-5; perhaps TRBD2 as D (5 bases). There are 12 residues in the CDR3. Germline CDR1 reads SGHRS; CDR2 reads YFSETQ. Trimming pared 6 bases from V and 7 bases from J, leaving 13 bases between. The CDR3 loop is CASTRGKGTQYF. Here the CDR3 DNA reads TGCGCCAGCACGAGAGGGAAGGGGACCCAGTACTTC.

This chain joins TRBV6-2 or TRBV6-3 and TRBJ2-2, with D perhaps matching TRBD2 (5 bases). CDR1 is MNHEY and CDR2 is SVGEGT in the germline V gene. The V end lost 6 bases, the J end lost 6 bases, and 11 bases lay between the germline ends. CDR3 length equals 13 residues. CDR3: CASSKLDPGELFF. The CDR3 DNA sequence: TGTGCCAGCAGCAAACTAGACCCCGGGGAGCTGTTTTTT.

The sample holds a few counts of this clonotype. This chain joins TRBV10-3 and TRBJ2-1; D not certain. The germline gives CDR1 ENHRY, CDR2 SYGVKD. This CDR3 comprises 15 residues. Trimming cost V 7 bases and J 0 bases, with 13 bases left between them. The CDR3 sequence is CAINDERLSYNEQFF. CDR3 DNA: TGTGCCATCAATGATGAGCGCCTCTCCTACAATGAGCAGTTCTTC.

The chain employs TRBV7-9 and TRBJ2-7; possibly TRBD2 for D (6 bases). There are 15 residues in the CDR3. The germline V gene encodes CDR1 SEHNR and CDR2 FQNEAQ (reference sequence). V shed 8 bases and J shed 0 bases, with 17 bases lying between them. CDR3 in DNA: TGTGCCAGCGGGACCCCGGGACTGTCCTCCTACGAGCAGTACTTC. Translated: CASGTPGLSSYEQYF. The full variable domain, rest sourced from reference TRBV7-9 and TRBJ2-7, is DTGVSQNPRHKITKRGQNVTFRCDPISEHNRLYWYRQTLGQGPEFLTYFQNEAQLEKSRLLSDRFSAERPKGSFSTLEIQRTEQGDSAMYLCASGTPGLSSYEQYFGPGTRLTVT.

The genes are TRBV7-3 and TRBJ1-1; 8 bases agree with TRBD1. J gave up 5 bases and V 5 bases, and 10 bases lay outside the gene matches. The CDR3 totals 15 residues. CDR1 and CDR2 (germline): SGHTA, FQGTGA. As DNA, the CDR3 is TGTGCCAGCAGCCCTCGGACAGGGCCGAGGACTGAAGCTTTCTTT. This codes for CASSPRTGPRTEAFF.

This clonotype was observed a single time. V and J are TRBV6-5 and TRBJ2-7; D is unresolved. Germline V lookup: CDR1 MNHEY, CDR2 SVGAGI. Trimming removed 0 bases at V and 2 bases at J, with 14 bases between. The CDR3 spans 16 residues. In DNA form, the CDR3 reads TGTGCCAGCAGTTACTCGACGGCACGAGGAACCTACGAGCAGTACTTC. Translating gives CASSYSTARGTYEQYF.

This CDR3 reads CASSLGRGAGGSYEQYF. The CDR3 DNA reads as TGCGCCAGCAGCTTGGGACGTGGAGCGGGGGGCTCCTACGAGCAGTACTTC. This sequence joins TRBV5-1 and TRBJ2-7; 9 positions agree with TRBD2. With V trimmed by 0 bases and J by 0 bases, 7 bases remained unmatched. This CDR3 contains 17 residues. In germline, CDR1 is SGHRS, CDR2 YFSETQ.

The DNA of the CDR3 is TGTGCCAGCAGTTACCCTACGACAGGGGAATCGGCCAAAAACATTCAGTACTTC. Its translation: CASSYPTTGESAKNIQYF. The chain recombines TRBV6-5 with TRBJ2-4; 8 bases are shared with TRBD1. This CDR3 comprises 18 residues. V was pared by 2 bases and J by 1 base, with 10 bases of the junction left unmatched. Germline CDR1 reads MNHEY; CDR2 reads SVGAGI.

The genes are TRBV7-2 and TRBJ2-7; 13 positions agree with TRBD2. Germline-derived CDR1 and CDR2 are SGHTA and FQGNSA. The CDR3 runs to 17 residues. J was trimmed by 2 bases and V by 5 bases; bases with no gene match: 9. CDR3 nucleotides: TGTGCCAGCAGCCAAACTAGCGGGGGGGCCCTCCCCTACGAGCAGTACTTC. Translated, it gives CASSQTSGGALPYEQYF.

This clonotype has just a few counts. The chain couples TRBV4-3 to TRBJ2-5; D gene unclear. The CDR3 sequence is 16 residues long. The germline gives CDR1 LGHNA, CDR2 YSLEER. V was cut by 2 bases and J by 5 bases, with 18 bases left in between. The CDR3 region is CASSQNKQGVGETQYF. In nucleotides, the CDR3 is TGCGCCAGCAGCCAAAATAAGCAAGGAGTTGGGGAGACCCAGTACTTC.

The chain has TRBV11-2 and TRBJ2-7; the match to TRBD1 covers 10 bases. The germline V gene encodes CDR1 SGHAT and CDR2 FQNNGV. The CDR3 spans 12 residues. Losses at the gene ends were 5 bases for V and 11 bases for J; bases not matched to a gene: 6. The CDR3 sequence: CASSLGTGVEYF. CDR3 nucleotides: TGTGCCAGCAGCCTTGGGACAGGGGTGGAGTACTTC.

The rearrangement links TRBV2 to TRBJ1-2; no reliable D call. CDR1 SNHLY and CDR2 FYNNEI come from the germline V gene. The CDR3 extends over 9 amino acids. Trimming stripped 8 bases from V and 4 bases from J, with 2 bases between. CDR3: CASAYGYTF. DNA for the CDR3: TGTGCCAGCGCCTATGGCTACACCTTC.

There are a few counts of this clonotype. The V and J genes are TRBV2 and TRBJ2-3; 7 bases align to TRBD2. In germline, CDR1 is SNHLY, CDR2 FYNNEI. V trimming: 2 bases; J trimming: 3 bases; junction bases outside the gene matches: 8. The CDR3 sequence is 16 residues long. The CDR3 DNA is TGTGCCAGCAGTGAAAGGCTAGCGGAAACTACAGATACGCAGTATTTT. Protein: CASSERLAETTDTQYF.

There are a few counts of this clonotype. V usage is TRBV7-2 and J usage is TRBJ2-4, with 9 bases identical to TRBD2. The assigned J gene may be wrong: the sequence end matches TRBJ2-7 better. The CDR3 contains 14 residues. From germline, CDR1 is SGHTA and CDR2 FQGNSA. CDR3 coding DNA: TGTGCCAGCAGCTCTGATAGCGGGGGCTACGAGCAGTACTTC. Translating gives CASSSDSGGYEQYF.